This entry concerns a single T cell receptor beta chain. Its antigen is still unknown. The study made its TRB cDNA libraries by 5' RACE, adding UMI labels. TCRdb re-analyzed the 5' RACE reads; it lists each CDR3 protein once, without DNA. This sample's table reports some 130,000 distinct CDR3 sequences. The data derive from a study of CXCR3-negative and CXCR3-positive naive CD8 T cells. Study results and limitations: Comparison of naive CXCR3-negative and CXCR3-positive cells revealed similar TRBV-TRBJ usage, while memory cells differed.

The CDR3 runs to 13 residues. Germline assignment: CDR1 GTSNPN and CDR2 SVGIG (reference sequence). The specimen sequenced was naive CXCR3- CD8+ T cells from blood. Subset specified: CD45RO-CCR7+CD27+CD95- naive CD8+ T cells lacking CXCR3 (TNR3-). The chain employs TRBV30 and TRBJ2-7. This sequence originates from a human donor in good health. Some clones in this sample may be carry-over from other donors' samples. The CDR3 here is CAWSVYGSYEQYF.